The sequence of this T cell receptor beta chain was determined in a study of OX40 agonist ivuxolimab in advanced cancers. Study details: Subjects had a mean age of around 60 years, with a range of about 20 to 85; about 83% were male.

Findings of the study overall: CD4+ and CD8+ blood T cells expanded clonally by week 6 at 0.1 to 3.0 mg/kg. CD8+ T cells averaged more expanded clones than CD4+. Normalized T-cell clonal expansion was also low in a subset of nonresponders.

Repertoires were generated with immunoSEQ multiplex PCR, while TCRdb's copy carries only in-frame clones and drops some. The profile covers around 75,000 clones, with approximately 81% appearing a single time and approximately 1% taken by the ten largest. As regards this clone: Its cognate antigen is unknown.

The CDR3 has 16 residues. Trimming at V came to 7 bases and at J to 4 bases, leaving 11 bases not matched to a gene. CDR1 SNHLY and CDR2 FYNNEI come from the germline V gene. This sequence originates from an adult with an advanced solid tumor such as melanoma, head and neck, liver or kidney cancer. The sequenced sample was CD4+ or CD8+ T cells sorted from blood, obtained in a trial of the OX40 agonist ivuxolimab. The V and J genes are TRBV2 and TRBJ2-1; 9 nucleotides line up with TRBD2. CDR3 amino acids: CASMPSGLAGYNEQFF. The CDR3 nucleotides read TGTGCCAGCATGCCCTCCGGCCTAGCGGGGTACAATGAGCAGTTCTTC.